This entry is about one TCR beta chain. Its antigen is currently unknown. CDR1 is MNHEY, CDR2 SVGAGI, per germline. This CDR3 contains 13 residues. Between the trimmed V and J ends, which lost 0 bases and 7 bases, there was a span of 4 bases. This sample is drawn from a study of T cells in localized non-small cell lung cancer. Whole-study findings and limits: A median about 62 of the top 100 tumor clones appeared in adjacent lung.

Produced via immunoSEQ multiplex PCR; TCRdb's table is partial and in-frame only. The profile shows tens of thousands of clones, around 94% of them singletons. Sequences were derived from peripheral blood, sampled before any cancer treatment. The chain has TRBV6-5 and TRBJ1-6, with D hard to call. This TCR came from a female donor older than 55 with stage I lung adenocarcinoma. The CDR3, as DNA: TGTGCCAGCAGTTACTCGGGGAATTCACCCCTCCACTTT. This encodes CASSYSGNSPLHF.